This T cell receptor beta chain was captured by sequencing in a study of blood T cells in healthy people across ages (dated by TCRdb to 2014 to 2015). The study in broad terms: Template switching captured roughly one uniquely barcoded TCR beta cDNA molecule per two T cells in model experiments. Age-related changes in TCR beta repertoire diversity were measured in the study by deep sequencing normalized with unique cDNA molecular identifiers. To avoid experimental bias, donors of different ages were spread randomly across the sequencing lanes. Four age groups were formed from the donors: young (average 16 years), middle-aged (around 37), aged (over 55) and long-lived (around 82). For two donors (one aged 18 to 29 and one aged 80 or older), the study analyzed two additional independent replicas of 1 million unique cDNA reads from the same blood draw.

The library was made by 5' RACE. Sequencer: Illumina HiSeq 2500. A second about 7 to 11 cycle PCR used a sample-barcoded 5' primer and a J-beta primer mix. Each TCR beta cDNA molecule received a unique molecular identifier from a template-switch 5' adaptor carrying 12 random nucleotides. At least 3 million CDR3-containing paired-end reads were obtained from each sample. First-strand cDNA synthesis was performed from all RNA using the Mint cDNA synthesis kit, with priming by a TRBC-specific oligonucleotide. All cDNA was treated with uracil-DNA glycosylase and then went through a first 18-cycle PCR with the universal primers M1SS and BC2_uni_R. On the authors' methods: Each sample was normalized by randomly selecting 1 million high-quality reads, each carrying a distinct molecular identifier. Reads sharing molecular identifiers were discarded rather than binned into consensus sequences. MiTCR, run with a Q25 quality threshold and the strictest error-elimination algorithm, handled CDR3 identification, clonotype clustering and error correction. Lower-bound total TCR beta diversity was estimated with a nonparametric unseen species model using Euler transformation. TCRdb reprocessing: public reads trimmed at Q25 with fastp, clones called with MiXCR, in-frame beta chains kept. Each record represents a unique CDR3 protein, reported with the most common genes and DNA among its rows. TCRdb assigned the V and J calls; the authors' analysis was not used. The sample has roughly 1.6 million distinct CDR3 sequences on record, approximately 32% of them singletons. The ten most abundant clones make up around 11% of the sample.

Systemically healthy Caucasian individuals from Russia, 39 in total and aged about 6 to 90 years, were included as donors. About 10 milliliters of peripheral blood were collected from each donor into EDTA-treated Vacutainer tubes. Ficoll-Paque density-gradient centrifugation was used to isolate PBMCs, with at least 7 million obtained per sample. Trizol reagent was used to extract total RNA from the PBMCs, yielding at least 5 micrograms per sample. For every donor, an aliquot of PBMCs went through flow cytometry to measure the percentages of naive CD45RAhigh/CD27high T cells. Broad study findings and their caveats: Because donor CMV infection status was unknown, age-related changes in expanded clonotypes were potentially confounded. Estimates of total diversity based on one million sequenced T cells were regarded as lower bounds and as underestimates. The long-lived group showed more naive CD4+ T cells, fewer expanded clones and increased TCR diversity than the aged group, suggesting age selection. Observed TCR beta diversity per million T cells fell roughly linearly with age, and a significant reduction was already apparent by age roughly 41. There was a strong correlation between observed TCR beta diversity and the percentage of naive T cells measured by flow cytometry. Conclusive comparison of naive and antigen-experienced compartments was prevented by the profiling of bulk unsorted PBMCs.

The CDR3 runs 14 amino acids, cysteine and phenylalanine included. Only the CDR3 part of the read is kept: 42 bases, read in frame from the first base. Of note for this clonotype: Its specific antigen is unknown. No per-base quality is available; no much larger clone lies one base away.

Material for sequencing was blood. The chain couples TRBV21-1 to TRBJ2-7. TRBV21-1 is tagged as a pseudogene. This sequence was found in a woman between 25 and 40 years old in good health. Here is the DNA: TGTGCCAGCAGCAAAGCTAGGACATCCTACGAGCAGTACTTC. Its coded protein is CASSKARTSYEQYF.